The rows below give T cell receptor beta chains drawn from one sample of a study of blood T cell repertoires in COVID-19. Clones were read by immunoSEQ multiplex PCR, and TCRdb kept only the in-frame ones, dropping some. This table holds about 86,000 clones, approximately 80% found once. What was sequenced was peripheral blood. All receptors come from a woman aged 80 or older with active or convalescent COVID-19. The CDR3 runs from the conserved cysteine through the conserved F or W. D genes are given only for firm matches. Size is omitted from some rows. Given values are once, few, many or a class for expanded clones.

.,TRBV7-9,12,TRBJ2-1,.,TGTGCCAGCAGCCGGGTGGAAAATGAGCAGTTCTTC,CASSRVENEQFF
.,TRBV9,18,TRBJ1-3,.,TGTGCCAGCAGCGTAGGTTTGTGGGAGTCTTTAACTGGAAACACCATATATTTT,CASSVGLWESLTGNTIYF
.,TRBV3-1/TRBV3-2,15,TRBJ2-7,.,TGTGCCAGCAGCCCCGAGGGGGTAGGCACCTACGAGCAGTACTTC,CASSPEGVGTYEQYF
TRBD1,TRBV9,15,TRBJ2-7,once,TGTGCCAGCAGCTTCGGGACAGGGAGCTCCTACGAGCAGTACTTC,CASSFGTGSSYEQYF
TRBD2,TRBV15,14,TRBJ2-1,.,TGTGCCACCGGGGGGTCTAGCGGTTACAATGAGCAGTTCTTC,CATGGSSGYNEQFF
.,TRBV20-1,11,TRBJ2-5,.,TGCAGTGCGGCGGGCAAGGAGACCCAGTACTTC,CSAAGKETQYF
.,TRBV7-9,15,TRBJ1-3,.,TGTGCCAGCAGCCGCGACAGGAGCTCTGGAAACACCATATATTTT,CASSRDRSSGNTIYF
.,TRBV9,16,TRBJ2-2,.,TGTGCCAGCAGCGTAGTTCAGGTCCCGAACACCGGGGAGCTGTTTTTT,CASSVVQVPNTGELFF
TRBD1,TRBV5-5,15,TRBJ1-1,.,TGTGCCAGCGACGTGTGGACAGGAGCGAACACTGAAGCTTTCTTT,CASDVWTGANTEAFF
.,TRBV29-1,12,TRBJ2-3,.,TGCAGCGTTACCAGTCTCGCAGATACGCAGTATTTT,CSVTSLADTQYF
TRBD2,TRBV10-3,19,TRBJ2-6,.,TGTGCCTCCGGGGCGACTAGCGGGGGGGCCTTGCATGGGGCCAACGTCCTGACTTTC,CASGATSGGALHGANVLTF
TRBD1,TRBV28,16,TRBJ2-5,once,TGTGCCAGCAGTCCCATCCGGACAGGGCGACAAGAGACCCAGTACTTC,CASSPIRTGRQETQYF
.,TRBV11-3,16,TRBJ1-6,.,TGTGCCAGCAGCAACGACAGGAGCTCCTATAATTCACCCCTCCACTTT,CASSNDRSSYNSPLHF
TRBD2,TRBV7-9,16,TRBJ2-3,.,TGTGCCAGCAGCTTCATTAGCGGGACTGGCACAGATACGCAGTATTTT,CASSFISGTGTDTQYF
TRBD1,TRBV5-8,14,TRBJ2-5,.,TGTGCCAGCAGCAATCGACAGGGCTCGGAGACCCAGTACTTC,CASSNRQGSETQYF
.,TRBV4-3,16,TRBJ1-2,many,TGCGCCAGCAGCCAAGAATTGTCCAGGAGGGCCTATGGCTACACCTTC,CASSQELSRRAYGYTF
.,TRBV7-9,15,TRBJ1-1,few,TGTGCCAGCAGCGATGTCGGACAGATAAACACTGAAGCTTTCTTT,CASSDVGQINTEAFF
TRBD1,TRBV6-5,13,TRBJ1-1,.,TGTGCCAGCAAATGGACAGGGAACACTGAAGCTTTCTTT,CASKWTGNTEAFF
.,TRBV5-1,15,TRBJ1-2,.,TGCGCCAGCAGCTTGGATGTCGGGGGTGGCTATGGCTACACCTTC,CASSLDVGGGYGYTF
TRBD2,TRBV27,17,TRBJ2-1,.,TGTGCCAGCAGTCCCCGGAGTAGCGGGAGGATGGGGAATGAGCAGTTCTTC,CASSPRSSGRMGNEQFF
.,TRBV28,12,TRBJ1-4,.,TGTGCCAGCAGCCCCCTCTTTGAAAAACTGTTTTTT,CASSPLFEKLFF
.,TRBV6-6,13,TRBJ2-7,.,TGTGCCAGCAGGGGACTGGGGACCTACGAGCAGTACTTC,CASRGLGTYEQYF
TRBD1,TRBV6-6,13,TRBJ1-2,.,TGTGCCAGCACCTCTGAGGGGGCGAGCGGCTACACCTTC,CASTSEGASGYTF
TRBD1,TRBV27,18,TRBJ2-5,.,TGTGCCAGCAGTACCTATCCGAAAGGGACAGAAGACGAAGAGACCCAGTACTTC,CASSTYPKGTEDEETQYF
.,TRBV29-1,17,TRBJ1-2,.,TGCAGCGTTGAAGATTGGGGGGGACCCTCTTTATCTTATGGCTACACCTTC,CSVEDWGGPSLSYGYTF
TRBD2,TRBV4-1,17,TRBJ2-5,once,TGCGCCAGCAGCCTATCCCCGACTAGCGGGGGCCAAGAGACCCAGTACTTC,CASSLSPTSGGQETQYF